This TCR beta chain was sequenced for a study of T cell responses to AZD1222 COVID-19 vaccine. TCRdb's table, derived via immunoSEQ multiplex PCR, lists solely in-frame clones and lacks some. The profile shows around 150,000 clones, about 90% of them singletons. Combined were second doses at about 4 or about 12 weeks. Points from the study as a whole: The sample set comprised mostly white British donors with more females, and clonal diversity was possibly underestimated. The study found vaccine-associated CD4 TCRs spanning spike, dominant at 160-218 and 743-854.

As for this clone: Its antigen is unidentified.

This receptor was taken from an adult who received the AZD1222 COVID-19 vaccine. The sequenced sample was peripheral blood, obtained 28 days after the second AZD1222 dose.

The CDR3 here is CASSLRWQRRYEQYF. Here the CDR3 DNA reads TGTGCCAGCAGTTTACGGTGGCAGAGACGCTACGAGCAGTACTTC. The chain joins TRBV27 to TRBJ2-7; D is ambiguous. CDR1 is MNHEY, CDR2 SMNVEV, per germline (reference sequence). Trimming took off 2 bases at V and 3 bases at J, with 14 bases between the two ends. The CDR3 is 15 residues long.